This entry is about one T cell receptor beta chain. Its antigen is not known. The entry originates in a study of regulatory and conventional T cells in RAG deficiency. Blood CD4+ CD25-low CD127-high conventional T cells supplied the genomic DNA template. Regarding the study as a whole: Patient subsets had shorter CDR3s; Omenn Treg-Tconv overlap exceeded 80%. Compared with controls, unique Treg TCR beta sequences dropped approximately 100-fold in Omenn syndrome and CID/AS. Shannon entropy fell and Simpson indices rose in RAG-deficient patients.

After removal of 2 bases from V and 4 bases from J, the junction contained 4 bases not matched to a gene. Germline-derived CDR1 and CDR2 are SGHTA and FQGTGA. This CDR3 region has 16 residues. TCRdb keeps only in-frame clones here, not all; method: immunoSEQ multiplex PCR. The profile shows approximately 12,000 clones, around 92% of them singletons. The same specimen was also included in a second study, on regulatory T cells. That work states: The PCR used 52 TRBV and 13 TRBJ primers.

The sequencing input was CD4+ effector T cells sorted from blood. The chain joins TRBV7-3 to TRBJ2-5; TRBD2 matches at 13 bases. This clonotype was obtained from a human donor in good health. The CDR3 loop is CASSLGGLAGRETQYF. The CDR3 bases are TGTGCCAGCAGCTTAGGGGGACTAGCGGGACGAGAGACCCAGTACTTC.